What follows is one T cell receptor (beta chain) and its context. The CDR3 is made up of 14 amino acids. The ends were cut back, 5 bases at V and 5 bases at J, with 13 bases in the middle. Germline loops: CDR1 SGHRS, CDR2 YFSETQ. Repertoires were generated with immunoSEQ multiplex PCR, while TCRdb's copy carries only in-frame clones and drops some. The sample lists tens of thousands of clones; around nine tenths were seen once. These data originate in a study of T cell responses to AZD1222 COVID-19 vaccine. The sequence derives from an adult who received the AZD1222 COVID-19 vaccine. The J gene is TRBJ1-4, the V gene TRBV5-1; D call uncertain. The sequences come from peripheral blood, collected 28 days after the second AZD1222 dose. The CDR3 protein is CASRNTPENEKLFF. CDR3 bases: TGCGCCAGCAGAAACACCCCGGAGAATGAAAAACTGTTTTTT.